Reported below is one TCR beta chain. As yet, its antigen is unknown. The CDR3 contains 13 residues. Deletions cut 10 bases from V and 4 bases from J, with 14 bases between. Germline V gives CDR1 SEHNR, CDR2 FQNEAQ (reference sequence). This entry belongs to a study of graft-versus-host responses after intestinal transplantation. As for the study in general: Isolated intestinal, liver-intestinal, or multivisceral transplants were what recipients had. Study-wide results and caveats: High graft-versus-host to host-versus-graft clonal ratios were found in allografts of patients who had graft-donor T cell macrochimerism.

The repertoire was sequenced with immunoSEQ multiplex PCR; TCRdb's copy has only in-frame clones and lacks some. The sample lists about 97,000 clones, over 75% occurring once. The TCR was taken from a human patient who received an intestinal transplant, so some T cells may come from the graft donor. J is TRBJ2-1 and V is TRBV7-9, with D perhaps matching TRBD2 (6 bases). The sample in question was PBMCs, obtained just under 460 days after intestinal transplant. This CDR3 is CATRLDGYNEQFF. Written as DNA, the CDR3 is TGTGCCACCCGACTAGACGGGTACAATGAGCAGTTCTTC.